This TCR beta chain was sequenced for a study of CD8+ T cells in alopecia areata. The overall study: Tofacitinib therapy lasting 6 to 18 months was followed by 6 months off drug. Percent of scalp involved defined treated patients' severity scores. Findings of the study overall: Clarity of TCR sharing across patients fell short of that in mice, possibly HLA-related.

RNA was extracted and reverse transcribed into cDNA as the sequencing template. The protocol was immunoSEQ multiplex PCR, while the TCRdb copy is restricted to in-frame clones and leaves out a portion. Of 130,000 or so clones listed, around 86% are singletons. The CDR3 loop spans 12 amino acids. V lost 8 bases and J lost 3, with 12 bases in between. CDR1 and CDR2 from the germline V gene are SQVTM and ANQGSEA. The treatment here: oral pan-JAK inhibitor, 5-10 mg twice daily. Investigators sorted PBMCs to obtain both CD4+ and CD8+ T cells. This clone appeared once. Its antigen is undetermined. This clonotype was obtained from a human donor with alopecia areata. The material was CD8+ T cells sorted from blood, obtained at week 4, from a patient treated with tofacitinib. This chain connects TRBV29-1 to TRBJ2-3, with D perhaps TRBD2 (6 bases). CDR3 nucleotides: TGCAGCACGGGACGGGAGACAGATACGCAGTATTTT. Translated: CSTGRETDTQYF.